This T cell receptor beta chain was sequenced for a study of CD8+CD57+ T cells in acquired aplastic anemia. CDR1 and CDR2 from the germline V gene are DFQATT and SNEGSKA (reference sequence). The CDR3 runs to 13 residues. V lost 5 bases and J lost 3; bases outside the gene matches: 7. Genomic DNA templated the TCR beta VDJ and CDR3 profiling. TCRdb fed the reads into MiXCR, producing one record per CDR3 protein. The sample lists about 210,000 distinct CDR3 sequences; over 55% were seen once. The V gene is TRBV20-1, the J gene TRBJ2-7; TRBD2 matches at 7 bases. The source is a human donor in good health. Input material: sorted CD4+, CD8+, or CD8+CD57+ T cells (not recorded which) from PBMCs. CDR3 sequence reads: CSARLAVSYEQYF. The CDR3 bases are TGCAGTGCTCGCCTAGCGGTGAGCTACGAGCAGTACTTC.